This TCR beta chain was captured in a study of T cell responses to AZD1222 COVID-19 vaccine. Overall study results and limits: Donors skewed white British and female; clonal diversity was possibly underestimated. The study sampled repertoires only after the peak T cell response. Increases in Spike-specific TCR breadth and depth were seen after two AZD1222 doses.

TCRdb's table, derived via immunoSEQ multiplex PCR, lists solely in-frame clones and lacks some. The top ten hold 6.5% of the sample, which has roughly 120,000 clones, around 88% seen once. Second doses were pooled across both intervals (about 4 or about 12 weeks). With respect to this clone: No antigen is known for it.

This TCR was sampled from an adult who received the AZD1222 COVID-19 vaccine. The sample consisted of peripheral blood, taken 28 days after the second AZD1222 dose.

The CDR3 loop is CASSQVGGLSYEQYF. DNA for the CDR3: TGTGCCAGCAGCCAAGTGGGGGGGCTCTCCTACGAGCAGTACTTC. The chain is built from TRBV3-1 (or the pseudogene TRBV3-2) and TRBJ2-7; D possibly corresponds to TRBD2 (7 bases). The V gene's germline CDR1 is LGHDT and CDR2 YNNKEL (reference sequence). V was pared by 1 base and J by 0 bases, with 10 bases between. This CDR3 is 15 amino acids long.